This is a list of T cell receptor beta chains from one sample in a study of spatial heterogeneity in lung cancer. One entry per CDR3 protein, called by TCRdb with MiXCR from the 5' RACE reads. The data hold tens of thousands of distinct CDR3 sequences, with over 10% observed a single time. Sequencing was performed on PBMCs, taken at surgery. The receptors derive from a male donor with early-stage non-small cell lung cancer. CDR3s include the opening cysteine and the closing phenylalanine or tryptophan. D genes are given only for firm matches. Not every row has a clone size; where given, it reads once, few, many or a size class.

CDR3 DNA	CDR3 protein	V gene	D gene	J gene	clone size
TGTGCCAGCGGGACAGTCACCGGGGAGCTGTTTTTT	CASGTVTGELFF	TRBV2	TRBD1	TRBJ2-2	-
TGTGCCAGCCGAGTGGGAAATCAGCCCCAGCATTTT	CASRVGNQPQHF	TRBV12-3/TRBV12-4	-	TRBJ1-5	few
TGTGCCAGCAGGTGGGGAGTGAACACTGAAGCTTTCTTT	CASRWGVNTEAFF	TRBV14	-	TRBJ1-1	many
TGTGCCAGCAGCCCCTTCCGGGAGGGCCCCGGCGAGCAGTACTTC	CASSPFREGPGEQYF	TRBV3-1	TRBD2	TRBJ2-7	-
TGTGCCAGCAGCTTTGGGAATATGAACACTGAAGCTTTCTTT	CASSFGNMNTEAFF	TRBV7-8	-	TRBJ1-1	-
TGTGCCATCAGTTGGACCGTCTCTCCTTCTATGAACACTGAAGCTTTCTTT	CAISWTVSPSMNTEAFF	TRBV10-3	-	TRBJ1-1	few
TGTGCCTGGACCATCCAAGAGACCCAGTACTTC	CAWTIQETQYF	TRBV30	-	TRBJ2-5	-
TGCGCCAGCAGTCCGGGACAGAGCACAGATACGCAGTATTTT	CASSPGQSTDTQYF	TRBV23-1	TRBD1	TRBJ2-3	few
TGTGCCAGCAGCCACCTGGACGGAACCTATGGCTACACCTTC	CASSHLDGTYGYTF	TRBV3-1	-	TRBJ1-2	many
TGTGCCAGCAGCTTCGACAGCTCCTCCTACGAGCAGTACTTC	CASSFDSSSYEQYF	TRBV7-9	-	TRBJ2-7	-
TGTGCCAGCAGCTTATCGGGGGGCTACTACAATGAGCAGTTCTTC	CASSLSGGYYNEQFF	TRBV7-9	-	TRBJ2-1	-
TGCGCCAGCAGCTTACAGGGACAATACAATGAGCAGTTCTTC	CASSLQGQYNEQFF	TRBV5-1	-	TRBJ2-1	-
TGTGCCATCAGGCCGGGACTAGCAGCCGGGGAGCTGTTTTTT	CAIRPGLAAGELFF	TRBV10-3	TRBD2	TRBJ2-2	-
TGCGCCAGCAGCTTGGCAGGGAACAGCAATCAGCCCCAGCATTTT	CASSLAGNSNQPQHF	TRBV5-1	-	TRBJ1-5	many
TGTGCCAGCAGTTCCCTAGGCCTCAATCAGCCCCAGCATTTT	CASSSLGLNQPQHF	TRBV12-3/TRBV12-4	-	TRBJ1-5	-
TGTGCCACCACAATAGCGGGAGTGAACGCCGGGGAGCTGTTTTTT	CATTIAGVNAGELFF	TRBV7-2	TRBD2	TRBJ2-2	-